Presented here are 7 T cell receptor beta chains from one specimen sequenced in a study of cytomegalovirus exposure and HLA in healthy donors. 60 Vbeta and 13 Jbeta primers were used in PCR. Method: immunoSEQ multiplex PCR; TCRdb's copy keeps in-frame clones and lacks some. The sample includes 90,000 to 100,000 clones, 69% of them seen just once. The sequenced sample was PBMCs. These receptor sequences come from a man aged 50-60 years in good health and CMV-seronegative.

Concerning this clone itself: At one boundary the junction diverges from the germline segment, which might be a read error. This rearrangement joins TRBV5-1 to TRBJ2-5, with D unclear. In germline, CDR1 is SGHRS, CDR2 YFSETQ. The CDR3 is 13 residues long. CDR3 nucleotide sequence: TGCGCCAGCAGCTTTTCAGACCAAGAGGCCCAGTACTTC. Its translation: CASSFSDQEAQYF. The full variable domain, in which reference TRBV5-1 and TRBJ2-5 provide the parts outside the CDR3, is KAGVTQTPRYLIKTRGQQVTLSCSPISGHRSVSWYQQTPGQGLQFLFEYFSETQRNKGNFPGRFSGRQFSNSRSEMNVSTLELGDSALYLCASSFSDQEAQYFGPGTRLLVL.

The chain combines TRBV4-2 with TRBJ2-1; D remains unclear. Germline assignment: CDR1 LGHNA and CDR2 YNFKEQ. The CDR3 is made up of 14 amino acids. V was clipped by 1 base and J by 5 bases, with 9 bases between them. CDR3 region: CASSQAVNDNEQFF. CDR3 in DNA: TGTGCCAGCAGCCAAGCGGTGAATGACAATGAGCAGTTCTTC.

J is TRBJ2-1 and V is TRBV18; D is unclear. CDR3 length: 14 residues. CDR1 is KGHSH and CDR2 is LQKENI in the germline V gene. Between the trimmed V and J ends, which lost 5 bases and 7 bases, there was a span of 15 bases. The CDR3 reads CASSFSAQWNEQFF. The CDR3 DNA is TGTGCCAGCTCATTCTCCGCACAGTGGAATGAGCAGTTCTTC.

Points on this clone: The germline gene is not matched at one end of the junction; a read error may be the cause. V gene TRBV7-7 combines with J gene TRBJ2-5; 11 bases match TRBD2. This CDR3 is 15 amino acids long. The germline gives CDR1 SSHAT, CDR2 FNYEAQ (reference sequence). The CDR3 reads CASSLLAGAKETQYF. The CDR3 DNA is TGTGCTAGCAGCTTACTAGCGGGGGCTAAAGAGACCCAGTACTTC.

This clone has only a few counts. The chain carries TRBV7-8 and TRBJ2-7, with TRBD1 as a possible D gene (7 bases). Germline V CDR1 and CDR2: SGHVS, FQNEAQ. The V end was cut by 1 base, the J end by 3 bases, with 13 bases between. The CDR3 spans 15 residues. The CDR3, as DNA: TGTGCCAGCAGCTTAGTCCCAGGGGGGAACTACGAGCAGTACGTC. This sequence encodes CASSLVPGGNYEQYV.

V usage is TRBV4-2 and J usage is TRBJ1-2, with a weak D call TRBD1 (5 bases). The CDR3 is 16 amino acids. Germline CDR1 LGHNA, CDR2 YNFKEQ. Trimming stripped 0 bases from V and 4 bases from J, with 15 bases between. Here the CDR3 reads CASSQEKVGGGYGYTF. CDR3 bases: TGTGCCAGCAGCCAAGAAAAAGTGGGGGGAGGCTATGGCTACACCTTC.

This chain uses TRBV5-4 with TRBJ1-3, with D perhaps TRBD1 (5 bases). The length of the CDR3 is 14 residues. Trimming took 4 bases from V and 0 from J, leaving 8 bases between them. From germline, CDR1 is SGHNT and CDR2 YYREEE (reference sequence). This CDR3 reads CASSRTSSGNTIYF. CDR3 sequence (DNA): TGTGCCAGCAGCCGGACAAGCTCTGGAAACACCATATATTTT.